Shown below are 13 T cell receptor beta chains from a single sample sequenced in a study of CD4 and CD8 cells across lung adenocarcinoma regions. TCRdb reanalysed the PCR reads using MiXCR and keeps one entry per CDR3 protein. The data contain approximately 10,000 distinct CDR3 sequences, 59% of them singletons. Sequenced sample: CD8+ T cells from the margin of a lung tumor. The receptors derive from a male donor with lung adenocarcinoma. The CD4 and CD8 labels of this study may be unreliable.

The J gene is TRBJ2-5, the V gene TRBV3-1; D call uncertain. This CDR3 contains 14 residues. Trimming shortened V by 2 bases and J by 7 bases, and 14 bases separated the two germline ends. Germline V gene sequence: CDR1 LGHDT, CDR2 YNNKEL (reference sequence). CDR3 coding DNA: TGTGCCAGCAGCCAACGTGGCGAGACGGGGACCCAGTACTTC. This sequence encodes CASSQRGETGTQYF.

In this sample, this clonotype turned up many times. This rearrangement joins TRBV6-1 to TRBJ1-6; tentatively, D is TRBD1 (6 bases). The V gene's germline CDR1 is MNHNS and CDR2 SASEGT. Trimming pared 5 bases from V and 0 bases from J, leaving 14 bases between. CDR3 size: 17 residues. CDR3 coding DNA: TGTGCCAGCAGTCCGAGACAGGAACGCTCCTATAATTCACCCCTCCACTTT. Amino acid sequence: CASSPRQERSYNSPLHF.

The chain carries TRBV28 and TRBJ1-6, with a possible D match to TRBD1 (5 bases). V lost 7 bases and J 10 bases, leaving 29 bases between the germline ends. The CDR3 spans 18 residues. Germline V lookup: CDR1 MDHEN, CDR2 SYDVKM. For the CDR3, the DNA is TGTGCCAGCACCTCTCCTGGGACGGACGGATGGTATACGTCACCCCTCCACTTT. This sequence encodes CASTSPGTDGWYTSPLHF.

Worth noting for this clonotype: One end of the junction is discordant with germline, which a read error may explain. The V call is TRBV6-1, the J call TRBJ2-3; tentatively, D is TRBD1 (7 bases). The CDR3 has 14 residues. Per germline, CDR1 MNHNS and CDR2 SASEGT. CDR3 region: CRGRGVGATNTQYF. The CDR3 DNA reads as TGCCGCGGCAGGGGGGTGGGAGCCACAAACACGCAGTACTTT.

This rearrangement joins TRBV27 to TRBJ2-4; the D is unclear. Germline V gene data show CDR1 as MNHEY and CDR2 as SMNVEV (reference sequence). The CDR3 is made up of 13 amino acids. Trimming took off 6 bases at V and 0 bases at J, with 6 bases between the two ends. CDR3 coding DNA: TGTGCCAGCAGGGCGATAGCCAAAAACATTCAGTACTTC. Translation gives CASRAIAKNIQYF.

This chain uses TRBV23-1 with TRBJ2-5, with D unclear. TRBV23-1 is recorded as an ORF, its role being uncertain. Trimming cost V 5 bases and J 0 bases, with 13 bases left between them. The CDR3 sequence is 15 residues long. DNA for the CDR3: TGCGCCAGCAGTTGCCGGGCCCCGTACCAAGAGACCCAGTACTTC. It encodes CASSCRAPYQETQYF.

Of note for this clonotype: Relative to the germline gene, one junction end is altered; a read error may explain this. As DNA, the CDR3 is TGTGCCAGCAGTTTGGGACTAGCGGGAGCGGTGTACTTC. Translation: CASSLGLAGAVYF. This chain links TRBV6-5 with TRBJ2-1; 14 bases match TRBD2. CDR1 is MNHEY, CDR2 SVGAGI, per germline. The length of the CDR3 is 13 residues.

This clonotype has just one count. This chain's CDR3 is CASRGEIHEQYF. The CDR3 nucleotides read TGTGCCAGCAGGGGGGAGATCCACGAGCAGTACTTC. The V call is TRBV12-3 or TRBV12-4, the J call TRBJ2-5; TRBD1 or TRBD2 may be the D gene (5 bases each). The J call could be wrong; TRBJ2-7 is a better fit for the DNA end. The CDR3 has 12 residues.

As regards this clonotype: Compared with germline, one end of the junction differs, possibly owing to a read error. The V gene is TRBV6-1, the J gene TRBJ2-3; weak D call: TRBD1 (6 bases). Germline V gene sequence: CDR1 MNHNS, CDR2 SASEGT. The CDR3 runs 14 residues. The CDR3 spells CAGSGQRNTETQYF. As DNA, the CDR3 is TGTGCGGGCAGCGGACAGCGAAACACAGAGACGCAGTATTTT.

On this clonotype: Mismatch with germline at one junction end may stem from a read error. J is TRBJ2-5 and V is TRBV6-1, with D perhaps assigned TRBD1 or TRBD2 (6 bases each). CDR1 and CDR2 (germline): MNHNS, SASEGT. The CDR3 extends over 16 amino acids. CDR3 protein: CASTGAGGGVGDTQYF. The CDR3 DNA is TGTGCCAGCACGGGAGCCGGGGGCGGTGTCGGAGATACCCAGTACTTT.

This clonotype turned up a few times. The V gene is TRBV11-2, the J gene TRBJ2-3, with unresolved D. Trimming took 1 base from V and 5 from J, leaving 13 bases between them. The CDR3 consists of 15 residues. Germline CDR1 and CDR2: SGHAT and FQNNGV. The CDR3 loop reads CASSLGDSWLDTQYF. The CDR3 DNA follows: TGTGCCAGCAGCTTAGGCGACTCTTGGCTAGATACGCAGTATTTT.

With regard to this clonotype: Given the absence of the conserved phenylalanine or tryptophan at the CDR3 end, a read error is likely. The limits of the CDR3 on the DNA are not certain, so only TCRdb's listed CDR3 is given. V gene TRBV27 combines with J gene TRBJ2-5; no check of the table's D call, TRBD2, against the DNA was made. The CDR3 has 15 residues if both end residues are counted. CDR1 and CDR2 (germline): MNHEY, SMNVEV (reference sequence). CDR3 in amino acids: CASSPGLAGAASWYS.

This rearrangement joins TRBV6-1 to TRBJ2-3; TRBD1 aligns across 8 bases. The CDR3 sequence is 14 residues long. In germline, CDR1 is MNHNS, CDR2 SASEGT. The DNA for the CDR3 is TGTGGCGGCAGGGGGCTGGGAGCCACAAACACTCAGTATTTT. Its protein product is CGGRGLGATNTQYF.